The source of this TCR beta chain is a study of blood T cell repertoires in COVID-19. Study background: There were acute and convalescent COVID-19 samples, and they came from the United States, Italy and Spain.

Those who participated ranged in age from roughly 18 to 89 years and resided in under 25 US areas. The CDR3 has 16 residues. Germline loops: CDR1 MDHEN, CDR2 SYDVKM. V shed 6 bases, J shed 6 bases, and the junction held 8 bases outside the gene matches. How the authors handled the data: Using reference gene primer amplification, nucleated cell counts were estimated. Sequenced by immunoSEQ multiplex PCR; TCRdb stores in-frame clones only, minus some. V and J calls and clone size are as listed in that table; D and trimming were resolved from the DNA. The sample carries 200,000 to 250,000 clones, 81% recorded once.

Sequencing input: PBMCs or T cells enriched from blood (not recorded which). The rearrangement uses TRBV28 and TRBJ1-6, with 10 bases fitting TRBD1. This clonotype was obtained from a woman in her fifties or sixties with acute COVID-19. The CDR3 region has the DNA TGTGCCAGCAGACGACAGGGGGCGACGAGTAATTCACCCCTCCACTTT. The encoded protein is CASRRQGATSNSPLHF.